This TCR beta chain originates from a study of T cells in localized non-small cell lung cancer. The CDR3 runs 14 residues. V lost 4 bases and J lost 5; bases outside the gene matches: 3. CDR1 and CDR2 from the germline V gene are MDHEN and SYDVKM. Sequenced by immunoSEQ multiplex PCR; TCRdb stores in-frame clones only, minus some. The sample has approximately 40,000 clones; more than 75% are singletons. The V and J genes are TRBV28 and TRBJ2-7, with 12 positions matching TRBD1. The sample consisted of peripheral blood, taken before any cancer treatment. This sequence was found in a man aged 40-75 years with stage I lung adenocarcinoma. The CDR3 nucleotides read TGTGCCAGCAGTTATGGGACAGGGGGCCACGAGCAGTACTTC. Amino acids: CASSYGTGGHEQYF.